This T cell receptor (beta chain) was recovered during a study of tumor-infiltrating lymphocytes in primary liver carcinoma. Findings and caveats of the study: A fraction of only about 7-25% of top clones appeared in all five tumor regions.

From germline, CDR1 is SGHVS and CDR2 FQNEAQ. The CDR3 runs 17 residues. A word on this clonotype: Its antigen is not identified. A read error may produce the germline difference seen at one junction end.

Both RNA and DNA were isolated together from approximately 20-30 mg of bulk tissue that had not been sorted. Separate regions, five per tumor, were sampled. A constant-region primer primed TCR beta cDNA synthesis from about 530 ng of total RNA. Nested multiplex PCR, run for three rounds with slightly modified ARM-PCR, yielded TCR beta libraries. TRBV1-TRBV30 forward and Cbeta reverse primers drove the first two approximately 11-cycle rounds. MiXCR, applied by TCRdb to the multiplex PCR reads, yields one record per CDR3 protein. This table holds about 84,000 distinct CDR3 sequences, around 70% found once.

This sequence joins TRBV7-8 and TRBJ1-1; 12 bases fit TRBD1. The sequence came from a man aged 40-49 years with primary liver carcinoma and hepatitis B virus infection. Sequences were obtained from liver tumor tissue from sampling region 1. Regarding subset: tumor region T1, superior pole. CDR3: CARSLGGQGARDTEAFF. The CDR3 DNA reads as TGTGCCAGGAGCTTAGGGGGACAGGGGGCTAGGGACACTGAAGCTTTCTTT. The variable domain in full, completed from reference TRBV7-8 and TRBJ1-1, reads GAGVSQSPRYKVAKRGQDVALRCDPISGHVSLFWYQQALGQGPEFLTYFQNEAQLDKSGLPSDRFFAERPEGSVSTLKIQRTQQEDSAVYLCARSLGGQGARDTEAFFGQGTRLTVV.